The 7 T cell receptor beta chains given below trace back to one sample, sequenced in a study of shared clonotypes between healthy human individuals. Profiled with immunoSEQ multiplex PCR; TCRdb holds only in-frame clones, not every one. The data contain fewer than 600,000 clones, less than 85% of them singletons. Sequenced sample: PBMCs. The receptors derive from a woman aged 35 to 49 in good health. Some clones in this sample may be carry-over from other donors' samples.

The chain recombines TRBV4-1 with TRBJ2-2, with D hard to call. Trimming took off 5 bases at V and 1 base at J, with 14 bases between the two ends. The CDR3 spans 16 residues. Germline CDR1 is MGHRA and CDR2 is YSYEKL. The CDR3, as DNA: TGCGCCAGCAGCGTTAAGCCTTCCGGGAACACCGGGGAGCTGTTTTTT. As protein: CASSVKPSGNTGELFF.

The genes are TRBV9 and TRBJ2-1, with D perhaps assigned TRBD1 or TRBD2 (6 bases each). Per germline, CDR1 SGDLS and CDR2 YYNGEE. The germline V and J ends were trimmed by 3 bases and 0 bases, with 13 bases remaining between them. The CDR3 contains 16 residues. CDR3 in DNA: TGTGCCAGCAGCGAGGGGGGCGGGAACTCCTACAATGAGCAGTTCTTC. Translated, it gives CASSEGGGNSYNEQFF.

V is TRBV30 and J is TRBJ2-5, with D perhaps matching TRBD1 or TRBD2 (5 bases each). Germline CDR1 reads GTSNPN; CDR2 reads SVGIG (reference sequence). Trimming removed 6 bases from V and 1 base from J, with 12 bases in between. This CDR3 has 13 residues. CDR3 sequence reads: CACPGPAQETQYF. The CDR3 coding sequence is TGTGCCTGTCCGGGACCCGCCCAAGAGACCCAGTACTTC.

This clone was recorded many times. V usage is TRBV28 and J usage is TRBJ2-7; D unclear. This CDR3 is 11 amino acids long. The V end lost 4 bases, the J end lost 6 bases, and 7 bases lay between the germline ends. Germline CDR1 MDHEN, CDR2 SYDVKM. The CDR3 protein is CASSSAVEQYF. CDR3 bases: TGTGCCAGCAGTTCCGCGGTCGAGCAGTACTTC.

In this sample, this clone turned up a few times. This chain links TRBV7-9 with TRBJ1-1; tentatively, D is TRBD1 (5 bases). V shed 6 bases and J shed 2 bases, with 10 bases lying between them. The germline V gene has CDR1 SEHNR and CDR2 FQNEAQ (reference sequence). This CDR3 has 13 residues. CDR3 amino acids: CASSRQTNTEAFF. The CDR3 region has the DNA TGTGCCAGCAGTCGACAGACCAACACTGAAGCTTTCTTT.

This chain uses TRBV7-2 with TRBJ2-3; D is tentatively TRBD1 or TRBD2 (5 bases each). Trimming pared 5 bases from V and 8 bases from J, leaving 11 bases between. CDR3 length equals 12 residues. Germline values: CDR1 SGHTA, CDR2 FQGNSA. The DNA of the CDR3 is TGTGCCAGCAGCCCGCCGGGGCCTACGCAGTATTTT. Protein product: CASSPPGPTQYF.

The chain recombines TRBV7-9 with TRBJ2-3; D gene ambiguous. Trimming cost V 4 bases and J 0 bases, with 11 bases left between them. CDR1 is SEHNR, CDR2 FQNEAQ, per germline (reference sequence). This CDR3 is built from 15 residues. The CDR3 sequence: CASSSTGLSTDTQYF. DNA of the CDR3: TGTGCCAGCAGCTCCACGGGCTTAAGCACAGATACGCAGTATTTT.